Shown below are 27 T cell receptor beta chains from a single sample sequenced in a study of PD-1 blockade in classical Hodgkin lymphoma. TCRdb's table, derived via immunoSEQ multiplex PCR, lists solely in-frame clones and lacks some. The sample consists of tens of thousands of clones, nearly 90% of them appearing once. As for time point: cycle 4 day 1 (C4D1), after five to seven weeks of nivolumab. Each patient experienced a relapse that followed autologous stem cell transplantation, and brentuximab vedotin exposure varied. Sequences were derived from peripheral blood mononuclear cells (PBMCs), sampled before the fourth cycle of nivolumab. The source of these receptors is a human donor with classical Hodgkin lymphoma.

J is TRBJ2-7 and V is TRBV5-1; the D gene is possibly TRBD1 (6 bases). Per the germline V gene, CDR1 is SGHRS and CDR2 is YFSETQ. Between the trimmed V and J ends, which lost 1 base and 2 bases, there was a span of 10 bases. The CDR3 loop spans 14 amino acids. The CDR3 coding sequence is TGCGCCAGCAGCTTGCTAGGGGGAACCTACGAGCAGTACTTC. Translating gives CASSLLGGTYEQYF.

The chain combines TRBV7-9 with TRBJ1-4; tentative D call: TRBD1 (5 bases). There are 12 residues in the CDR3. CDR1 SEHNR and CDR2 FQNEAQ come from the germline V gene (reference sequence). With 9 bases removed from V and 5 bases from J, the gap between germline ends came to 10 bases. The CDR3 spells CASKRTNEKLFF. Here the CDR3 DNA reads TGTGCCAGTAAACGGACAAATGAAAAACTGTTTTTT. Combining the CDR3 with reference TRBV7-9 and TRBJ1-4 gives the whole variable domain DTGVSQNPRHKITKRGQNVTFRCDPISEHNRLYWYRQTLGQGPEFLTYFQNEAQLEKSRLLSDRFSAERPKGSFSTLEIQRTEQGDSAMYLCASKRTNEKLFFGSGTQLSVL.

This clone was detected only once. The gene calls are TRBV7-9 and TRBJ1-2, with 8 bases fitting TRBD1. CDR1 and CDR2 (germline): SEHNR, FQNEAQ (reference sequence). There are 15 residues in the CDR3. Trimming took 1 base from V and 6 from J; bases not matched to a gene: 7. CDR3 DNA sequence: TGTGCCAGCAGCTTAGGGGGACAGGTCAGGGATGGCTACACCTTC. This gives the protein CASSLGGQVRDGYTF.

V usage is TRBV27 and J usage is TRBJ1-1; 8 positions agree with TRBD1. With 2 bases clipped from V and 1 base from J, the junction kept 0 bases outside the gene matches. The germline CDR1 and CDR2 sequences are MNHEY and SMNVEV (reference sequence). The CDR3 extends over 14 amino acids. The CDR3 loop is CASSLQGANTEAFF. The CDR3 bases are TGTGCCAGCAGTTTACAGGGGGCGAACACTGAAGCTTTCTTT.

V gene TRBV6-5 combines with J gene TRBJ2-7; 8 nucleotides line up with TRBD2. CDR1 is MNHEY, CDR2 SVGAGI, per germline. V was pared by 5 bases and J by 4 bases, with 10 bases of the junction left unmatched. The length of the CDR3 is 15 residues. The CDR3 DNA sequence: TGTGCCAGCAGTGGAACGGGACTAGGAAGGTACGAGCAGTACTTC. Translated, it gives CASSGTGLGRYEQYF.

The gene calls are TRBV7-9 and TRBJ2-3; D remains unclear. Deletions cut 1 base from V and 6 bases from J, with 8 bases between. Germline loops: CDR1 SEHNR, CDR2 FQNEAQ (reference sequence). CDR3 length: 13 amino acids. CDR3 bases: TGTGCCAGCAGCTTAGACGGTGGGGATACGCAGTATTTT. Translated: CASSLDGGDTQYF.

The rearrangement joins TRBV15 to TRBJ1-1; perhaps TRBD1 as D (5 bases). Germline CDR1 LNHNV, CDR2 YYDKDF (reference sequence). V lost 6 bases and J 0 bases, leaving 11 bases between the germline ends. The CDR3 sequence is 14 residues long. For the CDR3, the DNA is TGTGCCACCAGGGGGGGGTCGATGAACACTGAAGCTTTCTTT. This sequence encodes CATRGGSMNTEAFF.

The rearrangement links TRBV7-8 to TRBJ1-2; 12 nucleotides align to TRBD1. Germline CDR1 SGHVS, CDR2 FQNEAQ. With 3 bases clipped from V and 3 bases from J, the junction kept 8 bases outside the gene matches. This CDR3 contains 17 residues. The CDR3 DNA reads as TGTGCCAGCAGCTTTGGGACAGGGGGCCCCCGGTACTATGGCTACACCTTC. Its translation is CASSFGTGGPRYYGYTF.

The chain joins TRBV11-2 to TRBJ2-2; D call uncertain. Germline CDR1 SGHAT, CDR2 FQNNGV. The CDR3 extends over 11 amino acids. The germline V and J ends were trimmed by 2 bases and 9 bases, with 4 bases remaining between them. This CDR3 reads CASSLSRELFF. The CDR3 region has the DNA TGTGCCAGCAGCTTAAGCCGGGAGCTGTTTTTT.

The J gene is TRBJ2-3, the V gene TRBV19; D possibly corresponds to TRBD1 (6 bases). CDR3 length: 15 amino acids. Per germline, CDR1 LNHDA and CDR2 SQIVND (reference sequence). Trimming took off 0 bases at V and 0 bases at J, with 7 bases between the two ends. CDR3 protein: CASSIEGTSTDTQYF. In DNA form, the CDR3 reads TGTGCCAGTAGTATAGAGGGGACAAGCACAGATACGCAGTATTTT.

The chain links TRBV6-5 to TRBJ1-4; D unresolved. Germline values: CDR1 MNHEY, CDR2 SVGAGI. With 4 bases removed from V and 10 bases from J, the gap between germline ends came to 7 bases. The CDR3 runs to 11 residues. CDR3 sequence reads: CASSFDGKLFF. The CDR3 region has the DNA TGTGCCAGCAGTTTTGATGGAAAACTGTTTTTT.

The CDR3 sequence: CASSLAGQPQHF. The CDR3 bases are TGTGCCAGCAGCTTGGCGGGGCAGCCCCAGCATTTT. This sequence joins TRBV5-6 and TRBJ1-5, with unresolved D. V shed 0 bases and J shed 7 bases, with 5 bases lying between them. Germline values: CDR1 SGHDT, CDR2 YYEEEE. There are 12 residues in the CDR3. Using reference TRBV5-6 and TRBJ1-5 for the parts outside the CDR3, the full variable domain is DAGVTQSPTHLIKTRGQQVTLRCSPKSGHDTVSWYQQALGQGPQFIFQYYEEEERQRGNFPDRFSGHQFPNYSSELNVNALLLGDSALYLCASSLAGQPQHFGDGTRLSIL.

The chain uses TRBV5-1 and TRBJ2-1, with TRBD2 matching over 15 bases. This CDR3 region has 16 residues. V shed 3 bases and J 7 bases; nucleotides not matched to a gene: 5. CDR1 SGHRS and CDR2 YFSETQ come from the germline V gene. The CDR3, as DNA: TGCGCCAGCAGCTCTGGACTAGCGGGGGGGCAAAATGAGCAGTTCTTC. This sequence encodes CASSSGLAGGQNEQFF.

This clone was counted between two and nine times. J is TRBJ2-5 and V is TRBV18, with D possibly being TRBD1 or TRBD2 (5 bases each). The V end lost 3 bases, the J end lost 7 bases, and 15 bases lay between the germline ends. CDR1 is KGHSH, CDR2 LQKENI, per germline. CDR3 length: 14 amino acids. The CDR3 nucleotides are TGTGCCAGCTCACCGACTAAGGGGTTGGGGACCCAGTACTTC. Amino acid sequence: CASSPTKGLGTQYF.

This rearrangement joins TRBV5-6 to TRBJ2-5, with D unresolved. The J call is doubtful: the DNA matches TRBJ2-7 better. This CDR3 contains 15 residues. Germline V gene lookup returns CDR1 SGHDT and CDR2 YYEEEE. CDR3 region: CASSSLLNSTYEQYF. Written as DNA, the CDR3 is TGTGCCAGCAGCTCACTATTAAACTCCACATACGAGCAGTACTTC.

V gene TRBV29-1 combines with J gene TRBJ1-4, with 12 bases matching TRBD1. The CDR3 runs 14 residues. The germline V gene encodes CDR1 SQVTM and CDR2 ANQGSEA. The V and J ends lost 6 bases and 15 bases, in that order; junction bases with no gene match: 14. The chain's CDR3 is CSVCNGDRGRLVFF. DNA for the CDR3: TGCAGCGTCTGTAATGGGGACAGGGGGCGGTTGGTGTTTTTT.

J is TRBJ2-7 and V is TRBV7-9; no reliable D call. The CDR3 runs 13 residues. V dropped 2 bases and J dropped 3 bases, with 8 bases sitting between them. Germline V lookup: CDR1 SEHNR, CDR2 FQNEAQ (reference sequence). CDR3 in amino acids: CASSLTLDYEQYF. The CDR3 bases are TGTGCCAGCAGCTTAACGTTAGACTACGAGCAGTACTTC.

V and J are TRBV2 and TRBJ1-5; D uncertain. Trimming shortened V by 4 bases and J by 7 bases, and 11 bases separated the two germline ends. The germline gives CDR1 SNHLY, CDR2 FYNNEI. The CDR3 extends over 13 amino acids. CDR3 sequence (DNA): TGTGCCAGCAGTGGCCAAGGGAGCCAGCCCCAGCATTTT. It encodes CASSGQGSQPQHF.

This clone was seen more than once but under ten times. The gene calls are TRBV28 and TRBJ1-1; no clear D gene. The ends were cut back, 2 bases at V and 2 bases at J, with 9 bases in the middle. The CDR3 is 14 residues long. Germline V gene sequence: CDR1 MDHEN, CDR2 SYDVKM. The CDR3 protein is CASSLRQTNTEAFF. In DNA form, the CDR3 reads TGTGCCAGCAGTTTACGGCAGACCAACACTGAAGCTTTCTTT.

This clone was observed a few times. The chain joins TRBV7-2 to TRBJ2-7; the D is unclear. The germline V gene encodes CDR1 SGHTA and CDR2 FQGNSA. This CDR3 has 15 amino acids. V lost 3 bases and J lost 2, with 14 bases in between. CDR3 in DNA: TGTGCCAGCAGCTTTCCTGAGTTGGGGACCTACGAGCAGTACTTC. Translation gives CASSFPELGTYEQYF.

For the CDR3, the DNA is TGTGCCTGGAGTGTAATGGGCCTCAATGAGCAGTTCTTC. As protein: CAWSVMGLNEQFF. This chain connects TRBV30 to TRBJ2-1; D is undetermined. V lost 0 bases to trimming and J lost 6 bases, with 9 bases between them. This CDR3 comprises 13 residues. CDR1 GTSNPN and CDR2 SVGIG come from the germline V gene (reference sequence).

CDR3 sequence reads: CASSRLGRDSYEQYF. CDR3 DNA: TGTGCCAGCAGCCGGCTGGGACGGGATTCCTACGAGCAGTACTTC. This chain uses TRBV7-8 with TRBJ2-7; D might be TRBD1 or TRBD2, each matching 5 bases. The CDR3 runs 15 residues. The V end was cut by 5 bases, the J end by 1 base, with 15 bases between. The germline V gene has CDR1 SGHVS and CDR2 FQNEAQ.

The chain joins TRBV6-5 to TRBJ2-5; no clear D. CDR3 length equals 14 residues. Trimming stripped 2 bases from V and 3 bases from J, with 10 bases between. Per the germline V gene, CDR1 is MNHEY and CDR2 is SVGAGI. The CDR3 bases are TGTGCCAGCAGTTACACCCCGGTCGAAGAGACCCAGTACTTC. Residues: CASSYTPVEETQYF.

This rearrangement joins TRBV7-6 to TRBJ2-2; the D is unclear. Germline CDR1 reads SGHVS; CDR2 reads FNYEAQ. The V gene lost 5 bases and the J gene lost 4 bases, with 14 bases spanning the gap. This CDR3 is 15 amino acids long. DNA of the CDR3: TGTGCCAGCAGCAGGACGTCTGGTAGCACCGGGGAGCTGTTTTTT. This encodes CASSRTSGSTGELFF.

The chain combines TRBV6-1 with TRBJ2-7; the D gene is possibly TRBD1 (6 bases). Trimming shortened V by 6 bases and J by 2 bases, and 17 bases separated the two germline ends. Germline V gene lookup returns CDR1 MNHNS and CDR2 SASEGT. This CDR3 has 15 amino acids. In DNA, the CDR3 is TGTGCCAGCAGACAAGGAACAGGGAACACCTACGAGCAGTACTTC. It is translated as CASRQGTGNTYEQYF.

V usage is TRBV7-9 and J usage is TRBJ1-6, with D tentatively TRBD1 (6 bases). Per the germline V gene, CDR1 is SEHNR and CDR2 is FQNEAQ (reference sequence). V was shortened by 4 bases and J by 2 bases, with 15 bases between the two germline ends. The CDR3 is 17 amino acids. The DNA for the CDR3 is TGTGCCAGCAGCTCGACGAGGGGGGATGCCTATAATTCACCCCTCCACTTT. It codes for CASSSTRGDAYNSPLHF.

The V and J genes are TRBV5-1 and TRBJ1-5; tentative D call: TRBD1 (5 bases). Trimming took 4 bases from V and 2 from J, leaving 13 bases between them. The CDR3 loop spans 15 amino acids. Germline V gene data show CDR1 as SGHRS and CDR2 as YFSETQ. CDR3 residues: CASSPSGGGNQPQHF. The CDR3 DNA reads TGCGCCAGCAGCCCCAGTGGGGGTGGCAATCAGCCCCAGCATTTT.